This T cell receptor (beta chain) is drawn from a study of blood T cell repertoires in COVID-19. Looking at the study overall: In each case, the material was cDNA or gDNA derived from T cells, B-cell-depleted T cells, or PBMCs.

Methods used by the authors: Reference gene primers were amplified, and this amplification served to estimate nucleated cell counts. Generated by immunoSEQ multiplex PCR, the TCRdb table keeps only in-frame clones and is missing some. V, J and clone size derive from that table, while D and trimming were established from the DNA sequence. The data hold 75,000 to 80,000 clones, with 88% observed a single time. The CDR3 has 15 amino acids. Per the germline V gene, CDR1 is MRHNA and CDR2 is SNTAGT. V lost 3 bases to trimming and J lost 2 bases; unmatched junction nucleotides: 4. Many counts were recorded for this clone.

The rearrangement links TRBV6-4 to TRBJ2-3; 8 bases line up with TRBD2. This receptor was taken from a human donor in a cohort sampled during active COVID-19. Material for sequencing was peripheral blood. This chain's CDR3 is CASSEGRGDTDTQYF. The CDR3 DNA is TGTGCCAGCAGTGAGGGGCGGGGGGACACAGATACGCAGTATTTT.